The TCR beta chain described here comes from a study of OX40 agonist ivuxolimab in advanced cancers. Here immunoSEQ multiplex PCR was the method, and the copy in TCRdb shows in-frame clones only, minus some. The sample gives about 70,000 clones, 70% to 90% of which show up once; around 2.8% is in the top ten. J lost 7 bases, V lost 7 bases, and 6 bases had no gene match. The length of the CDR3 is 14 residues. The germline gives CDR1 MNHEY, CDR2 SVGAGI. The sequences come from CD4+ or CD8+ T cells sorted from blood, collected in a trial of the OX40 agonist ivuxolimab. The chain couples TRBV6-5 to TRBJ2-1, with 11 bases matching TRBD2. The receptor's source is an adult with an advanced solid tumor such as melanoma, head and neck, liver or kidney cancer. This CDR3 reads CASNLAGGSNEQFF. The CDR3 DNA reads TGTGCCAGCAACCTAGCGGGAGGAAGTAATGAGCAGTTCTTC.